One and the same sample provided the 13 T cell receptor beta chains below, sequenced in a study of cytomegalovirus exposure and HLA in healthy donors. Some clones are missing from TCRdb's copy, which holds only in-frame ones; the method was immunoSEQ multiplex PCR. The sample lists some 270,000 clones, just over 85% occurring once. The specimen sequenced was PBMCs. These receptors were taken from a woman aged 18-29 years in good health and CMV-seronegative.

The gene calls are TRBV19 and TRBJ2-2; 8 bases match TRBD1. Per the germline V gene, CDR1 is LNHDA and CDR2 is SQIVND (reference sequence). V was clipped by 6 bases and J by 2 bases; unmatched bases: 5. The CDR3 is 15 residues long. CDR3 region: CASSPGTGNTGELFF. CDR3 nucleotide sequence: TGTGCCAGTAGCCCCGGGACAGGCAACACCGGGGAGCTGTTTTTT.

V usage is TRBV27 and J usage is TRBJ2-3, with D uncertain. This CDR3 is 15 amino acids long. Per the germline V gene, CDR1 is MNHEY and CDR2 is SMNVEV (reference sequence). The germline V and J ends were trimmed by 0 bases and 5 bases, with 12 bases remaining between them. The CDR3 nucleotides are TGTGCCAGCAGTTTATCTGAGACCAGACTAGATACGCAGTATTTT. This translates into CASSLSETRLDTQYF.

This clone was detected a few times. The chain uses TRBV19 and TRBJ1-4, with TRBD1 identical over 7 bases. V gave up 3 bases and J gave up 7 bases; unmatched junction bases: 8. The CDR3 spans 15 residues. Germline V gives CDR1 LNHDA, CDR2 SQIVND (reference sequence). The CDR3 is CASSIVTGWREKLFF. For the CDR3, the DNA is TGTGCCAGTAGTATCGTGACAGGGTGGCGTGAAAAACTGTTTTTT.

The chain recombines TRBV6-5 with TRBJ1-5, with a tentative D call TRBD1 (5 bases). From germline, CDR1 is MNHEY and CDR2 SVGAGI. CDR3 length: 14 residues. Deletions cut 6 bases from V and 5 bases from J, with 14 bases between. DNA of the CDR3: TGTGCCAGCAGCGCAGGGCATCACGATCAGCCCCAGCATTTT. Protein sequence: CASSAGHHDQPQHF.

CDR3 residues: CASSPDPLGADTQYF. Written as DNA, the CDR3 is TGTGCCAGCAGCCCCGACCCTTTAGGAGCAGATACGCAGTATTTT. V and J are TRBV7-6 and TRBJ2-3; D gene unclear. V was trimmed by 5 bases and J by 4 bases, leaving 16 bases between them. The germline V gene has CDR1 SGHVS and CDR2 FNYEAQ. This CDR3 comprises 15 residues.

This clone was counted a single time. The J gene is TRBJ1-5, the V gene TRBV7-2; a weak D match, TRBD1 (5 bases). The CDR3 sequence is 14 residues long. The ends were cut back, 6 bases at V and 0 bases at J, with 9 bases in the middle. Germline CDR1 is SGHTA and CDR2 is FQGNSA. This chain's CDR3 is CASSRQHSNQPQHF. In DNA form, the CDR3 reads TGTGCCAGCAGTCGACAGCATAGCAATCAGCCCCAGCATTTT. The full variable domain, completed using reference TRBV7-2 and TRBJ1-5, is GAGVSQSPSNKVTEKGKDVELRCDPISGHTALYWYRQSLGQGLEFLIYFQGNSAPDKSGLPSDRFSAERTGGSVSTLTIQRTQQEDSAVYLCASSRQHSNQPQHFGDGTRLSIL.

The rearrangement joins TRBV6-1 to TRBJ1-5; 8 bases map to TRBD1. V shed 4 bases and J 0 bases; nucleotides not matched to a gene: 14. The CDR3 runs 19 residues. Germline loops: CDR1 MNHNS, CDR2 SASEGT. CDR3 protein: CASSAYRDRRGFSNQPQHF. CDR3 DNA: TGTGCCAGCAGTGCCTACCGGGACAGGAGAGGATTTAGCAATCAGCCCCAGCATTTT.

This clone was detected only a few times. The genes are TRBV19 and TRBJ1-6; 7 bases match TRBD1. V trimming: 6 bases; J trimming: 5 bases; junction bases outside the gene matches: 4. The CDR3 contains 14 residues. Germline CDR1 and CDR2: LNHDA and SQIVND (reference sequence). CDR3 loop: CASRLGQNNSPLHF. The CDR3 coding sequence is TGTGCCAGTAGATTGGGACAGAATAATTCACCCCTCCACTTT.

The chain is built from TRBV29-1 and TRBJ2-6, with 8 bases lining up with TRBD1. Germline V gene data show CDR1 as SQVTM and CDR2 as ANQGSEA. The CDR3 runs to 13 residues. CDR3 sequence (DNA): TGCGGTTGGACAGGGTCCGGGGCCAACGTCCTGACTTTC. It yields the protein CGWTGSGANVLTF.

The rearrangement links TRBV7-2 to TRBJ1-3, with TRBD1 matching over 9 bases. The CDR3 spans 16 residues. V was pared by 3 bases and J by 7 bases, with 10 bases of the junction left unmatched. Germline-derived CDR1 and CDR2 are SGHTA and FQGNSA. The CDR3 DNA follows: TGTGCCAGCAGCTTGGTCCGCCGGGGGACAGGGAACACCATATATTTT. Its translation is CASSLVRRGTGNTIYF.

This clone was observed once. The chain is built from TRBV6-5 and TRBJ2-5, with 7 bases aligning to TRBD1. CDR1 MNHEY and CDR2 SVGAGI come from the germline V gene. This CDR3 region has 15 residues. Germline trimming cut 2 bases from V and 5 bases from J; bases unmatched to any gene: 8. In DNA, the CDR3 is TGTGCCAGCAGTTACGTACCGGGACAGAAGGAGACCCAGTACTTC. This codes for CASSYVPGQKETQYF.

The chain is built from TRBV6-1 and TRBJ2-5; D is perhaps TRBD2 (5 bases). The CDR3 is 17 amino acids. The germline gives CDR1 MNHNS, CDR2 SASEGT. V was cut by 3 bases and J by 5 bases, with 22 bases left in between. DNA for the CDR3: TGTGCCAGCAGTGACGGGGAGCTATTCCCCAGAAGTGAGACCCAGTACTTC. It yields the protein CASSDGELFPRSETQYF.

The chain recombines TRBV20-1 with TRBJ1-1; D is undetermined. V lost 0 bases and J 13 bases, leaving 9 bases between the germline ends. The length of the CDR3 is 10 residues. CDR1 DFQATT and CDR2 SNEGSKA come from the germline V gene (reference sequence). The CDR3 here is CSARDHAVFF. In DNA form, the CDR3 reads TGCAGTGCTAGAGATCACGCAGTTTTCTTT.